This TCR beta chain came from a study of graft-versus-host responses after intestinal transplantation. Findings and limits, study-wide: HvG clone declines early post-transplant were associated with peak circulating GvH levels.

Using immunoSEQ multiplex PCR, the repertoire was profiled, and TCRdb retains in-frame clones only, with some absent. Counted here are roughly 97,000 clones, 80% to 95% occurring once; the ten biggest clones make up 15% to 20%. As for this clone: Its cognate antigen is unknown.

The sample here was PBMCs, taken 453 days after intestinal transplant. This sequence originates from a human patient who received an intestinal transplant, so some T cells may come from the graft donor.

For the CDR3, the DNA is TGTGCCAGCAGTCGACAGTTTGGCATATATAGCAATCAGCCCCAGCATTTT. Translation gives CASSRQFGIYSNQPQHF. The chain carries TRBV27 and TRBJ1-5; TRBD1 might be the D (5 bases). With 5 bases removed from V and 0 bases from J, the gap between germline ends came to 17 bases. The germline V gene encodes CDR1 MNHEY and CDR2 SMNVEV (reference sequence). CDR3 length equals 17 residues.